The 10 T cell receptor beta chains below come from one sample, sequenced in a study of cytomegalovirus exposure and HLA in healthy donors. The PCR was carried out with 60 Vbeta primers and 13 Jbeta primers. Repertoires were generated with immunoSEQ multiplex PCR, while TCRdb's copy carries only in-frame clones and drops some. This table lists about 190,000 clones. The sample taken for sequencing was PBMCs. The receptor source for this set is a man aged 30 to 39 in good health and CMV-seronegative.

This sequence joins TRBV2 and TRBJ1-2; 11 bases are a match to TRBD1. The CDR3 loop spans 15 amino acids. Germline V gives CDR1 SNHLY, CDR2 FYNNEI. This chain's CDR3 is CATDGTGGKNYGYTF. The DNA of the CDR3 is TGTGCTACCGACGGGACAGGGGGAAAAAACTATGGCTACACCTTC.

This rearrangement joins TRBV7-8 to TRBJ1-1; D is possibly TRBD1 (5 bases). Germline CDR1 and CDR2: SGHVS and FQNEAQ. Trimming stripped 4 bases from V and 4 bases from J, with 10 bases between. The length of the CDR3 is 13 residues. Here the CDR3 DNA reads TGTGCCAGCAGCTCGGACAAGGCCACTGAAGCTTTCTTT. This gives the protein CASSSDKATEAFF.

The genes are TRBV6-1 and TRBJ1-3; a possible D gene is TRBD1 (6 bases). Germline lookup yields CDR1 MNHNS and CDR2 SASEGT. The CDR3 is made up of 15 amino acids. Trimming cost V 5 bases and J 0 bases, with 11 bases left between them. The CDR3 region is CASSPPGVSGNTIYF. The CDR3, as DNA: TGTGCCAGCAGTCCGCCAGGGGTCTCTGGAAACACCATATATTTT.

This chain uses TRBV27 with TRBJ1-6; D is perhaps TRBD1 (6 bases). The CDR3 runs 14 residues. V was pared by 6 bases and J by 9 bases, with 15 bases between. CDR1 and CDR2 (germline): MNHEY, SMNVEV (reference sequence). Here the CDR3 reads CASSYGTSFSPLHF. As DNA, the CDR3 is TGTGCCAGCAGCTACGGGACATCCTTTTCACCCCTCCACTTT.

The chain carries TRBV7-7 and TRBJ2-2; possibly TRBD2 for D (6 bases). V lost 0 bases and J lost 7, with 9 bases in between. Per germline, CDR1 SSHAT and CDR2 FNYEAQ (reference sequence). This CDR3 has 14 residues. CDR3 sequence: CASSLAEGYGELFF. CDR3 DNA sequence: TGTGCCAGCAGCTTAGCGGAGGGGTACGGGGAGCTGTTTTTT.

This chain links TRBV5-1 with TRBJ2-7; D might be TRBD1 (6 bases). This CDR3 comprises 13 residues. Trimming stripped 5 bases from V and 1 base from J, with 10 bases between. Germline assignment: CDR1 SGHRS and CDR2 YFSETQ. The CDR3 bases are TGCGCCAGCAGAGATAGGGGGTCCTACGAGCAGTACTTC. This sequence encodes CASRDRGSYEQYF. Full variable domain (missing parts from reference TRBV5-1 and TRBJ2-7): KAGVTQTPRYLIKTRGQQVTLSCSPISGHRSVSWYQQTPGQGLQFLFEYFSETQRNKGNFPGRFSGRQFSNSRSEMNVSTLELGDSALYLCASRDRGSYEQYFGPGTRLTVT.

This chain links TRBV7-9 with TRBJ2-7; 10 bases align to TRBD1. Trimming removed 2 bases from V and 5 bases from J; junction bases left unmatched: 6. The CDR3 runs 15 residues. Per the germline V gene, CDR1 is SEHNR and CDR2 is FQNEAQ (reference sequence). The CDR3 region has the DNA TGTGCCAGCAGCTTAAAGGGACAGGGGTCCAACGAGCAGTACTTC. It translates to CASSLKGQGSNEQYF.

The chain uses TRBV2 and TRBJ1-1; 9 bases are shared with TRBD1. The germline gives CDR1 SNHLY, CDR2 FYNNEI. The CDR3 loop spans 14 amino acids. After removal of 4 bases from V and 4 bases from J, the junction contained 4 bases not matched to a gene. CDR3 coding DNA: TGTGCCAGCAGTGGACAGGGGGACTCCACTGAAGCTTTCTTT. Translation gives CASSGQGDSTEAFF.

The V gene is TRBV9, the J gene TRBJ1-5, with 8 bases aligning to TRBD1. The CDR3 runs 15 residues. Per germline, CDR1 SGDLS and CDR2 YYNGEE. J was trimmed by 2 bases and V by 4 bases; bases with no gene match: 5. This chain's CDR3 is CASSFTGGGNQPQHF. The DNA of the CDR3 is TGTGCCAGCAGCTTCACAGGGGGTGGCAATCAGCCCCAGCATTTT.

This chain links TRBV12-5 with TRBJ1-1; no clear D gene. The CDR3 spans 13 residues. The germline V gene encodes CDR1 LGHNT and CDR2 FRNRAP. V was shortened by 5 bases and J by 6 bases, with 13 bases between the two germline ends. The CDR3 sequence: CASGTTTRPEAFF. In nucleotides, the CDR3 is TGTGCTAGTGGTACTACAACGAGGCCTGAAGCTTTCTTT.